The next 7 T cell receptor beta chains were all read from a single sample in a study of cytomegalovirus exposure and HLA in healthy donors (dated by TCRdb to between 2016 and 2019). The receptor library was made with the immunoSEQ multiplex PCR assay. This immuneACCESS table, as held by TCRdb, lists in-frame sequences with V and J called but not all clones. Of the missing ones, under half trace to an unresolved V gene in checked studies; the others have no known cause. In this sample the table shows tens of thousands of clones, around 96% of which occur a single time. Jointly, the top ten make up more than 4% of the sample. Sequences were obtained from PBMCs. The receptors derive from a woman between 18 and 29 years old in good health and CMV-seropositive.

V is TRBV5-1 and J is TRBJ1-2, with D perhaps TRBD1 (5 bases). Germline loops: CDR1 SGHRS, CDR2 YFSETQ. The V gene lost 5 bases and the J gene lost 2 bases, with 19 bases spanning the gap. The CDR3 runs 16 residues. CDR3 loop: CASSSFGQSGNYGYTF. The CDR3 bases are TGCGCCAGCAGTTCCTTTGGACAATCCGGGAACTATGGCTACACCTTC.

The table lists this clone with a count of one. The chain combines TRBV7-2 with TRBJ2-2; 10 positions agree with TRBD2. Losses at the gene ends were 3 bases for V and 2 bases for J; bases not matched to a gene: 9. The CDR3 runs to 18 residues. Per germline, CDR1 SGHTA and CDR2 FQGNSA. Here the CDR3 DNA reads TGTGCCAGCAGCTTGCTAGCGGGAGTTGGTATTAACACCGGGGAGCTGTTTTTT. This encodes CASSLLAGVGINTGELFF.

The CDR3 sequence: CAISGGQGSNEQFF. The CDR3 DNA sequence: TGTGCCATCTCGGGGGGACAGGGCTCCAATGAGCAGTTCTTC. V is TRBV15 and J is TRBJ2-1; TRBD1 matches at 9 bases. This CDR3 is built from 14 residues. Germline V gives CDR1 LNHNV, CDR2 YYDKDF (reference sequence). J gave up 6 bases and V 10 bases, and 10 bases lay outside the gene matches.

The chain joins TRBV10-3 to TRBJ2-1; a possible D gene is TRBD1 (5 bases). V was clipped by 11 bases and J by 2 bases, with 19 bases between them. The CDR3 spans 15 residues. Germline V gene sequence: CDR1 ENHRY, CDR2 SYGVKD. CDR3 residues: CAAQGTARPYNEQFF. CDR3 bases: TGTGCCGCTCAGGGTACGGCTAGACCCTACAATGAGCAGTTCTTC.

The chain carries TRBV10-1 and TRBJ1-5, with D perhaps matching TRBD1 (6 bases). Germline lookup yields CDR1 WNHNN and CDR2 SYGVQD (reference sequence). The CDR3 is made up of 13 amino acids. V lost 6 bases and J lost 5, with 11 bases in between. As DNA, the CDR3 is TGCGCCAGCAGGGGACACGGGGATCAGCCCCAGCATTTT. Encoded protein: CASRGHGDQPQHF.

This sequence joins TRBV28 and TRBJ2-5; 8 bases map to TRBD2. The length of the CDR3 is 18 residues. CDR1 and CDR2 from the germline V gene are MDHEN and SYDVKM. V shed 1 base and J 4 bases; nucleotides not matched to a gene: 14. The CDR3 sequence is CASSLLLVSSGSRETQYF. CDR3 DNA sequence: TGTGCCAGCAGTTTATTATTGGTCAGCAGCGGGAGCCGAGAGACCCAGTACTTC.

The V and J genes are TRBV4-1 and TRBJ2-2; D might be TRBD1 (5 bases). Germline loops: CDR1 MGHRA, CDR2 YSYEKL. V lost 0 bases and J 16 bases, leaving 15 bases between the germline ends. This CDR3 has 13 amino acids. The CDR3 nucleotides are TGCGCCAGCAGCCAAGAGGGTACGACAGAAAAGTTTTTT. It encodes CASSQEGTTEKFF.